A selection of T cell receptor beta chains follows, all from one sample in a study of blood T cell repertoires in COVID-19. The method was immunoSEQ multiplex PCR; TCRdb's version includes in-frame clones alone and lacks a portion of them. The data show roughly 300,000 clones, just over 90% seen once. Sequenced sample: peripheral blood. The origin of the receptors is a woman aged 25-40 years with COVID-19, enrolled during active disease. Each CDR3 is given with its conserved first and last residue. D genes are given only for firm matches. The size entry is marked missing in some rows and otherwise reads once, few, many or a size class.

TGTGCCAGCAGCCTCCTATCCTCAGGACAGGCCTTCAATGAGCAGTTCTTC	CASSLLSSGQAFNEQFF	TRBD1	TRBV9	TRBJ2-1	-
TGTGCCTGGAGTGTGGGTCCGGGCTCTGGAAACACCATATATTTT	CAWSVGPGSGNTIYF	-	TRBV30	TRBJ1-3	-
TGTGCCAGCAGCTTGGACCCCAGACTCTCTGGAAACACCATATATTTT	CASSLDPRLSGNTIYF	-	TRBV5-8	TRBJ1-3	-
TGTGCCAGCAGTCCCCGACTAGCGGGATGGTCCTACGAGCAGTACTTC	CASSPRLAGWSYEQYF	TRBD2	TRBV27	TRBJ2-7	-
TGTGCCAGTAGTCCTAGGGACAGGGGGACAGATACGCAGTATTTT	CASSPRDRGTDTQYF	TRBD1	TRBV19	TRBJ2-3	-
TGTGCCAGCAGTTATTTAGCGAACACTGAAGCTTTCTTT	CASSYLANTEAFF	-	TRBV12-3/TRBV12-4	TRBJ1-1	-
TGTGCCACCAGCATAAGAGGGGGGACAGGGGAAGTCAGGGCCAACGTCCTGACTTTC	CATSIRGGTGEVRANVLTF	TRBD1	TRBV15	TRBJ2-6	-
TGTGCCAGCAGTTTATCGCAGAATCAGCCCCAGCATTTT	CASSLSQNQPQHF	-	TRBV27	TRBJ1-5	-
TGTGCCACCAGTAGGGACAGGGGGTCCGAGCAGTACTTC	CATSRDRGSEQYF	TRBD1	TRBV15	TRBJ2-7	-
TGTGCCAGCAGCTACCCCTTCGGTAAGAACTACGAGCAGTACTTC	CASSYPFGKNYEQYF	-	TRBV7-3	TRBJ2-7	-
TGTGCCAGCAGTGATCGGACTATCGTTGAGCAGTTCTTC	CASSDRTIVEQFF	-	TRBV2	TRBJ2-1	-
TGTGCCAGCAGCTTAATCGGAGGATATCTAGATACGCAGTATTTT	CASSLIGGYLDTQYF	-	TRBV7-3	TRBJ2-3	-
TGTGCCATCAGTGAGGGATCAGGTTGGGACAATGAGCAGTTCTTC	CAISEGSGWDNEQFF	-	TRBV10-3	TRBJ2-1	-
TGTGCCAGCAGTTTAAGCGGGGGCAGTGGAAACACCATATATTTT	CASSLSGGSGNTIYF	-	TRBV28	TRBJ1-3	few
TGTGCCAGTAGTATCTGGCCAGGATCCTATAATTCACCCCTCCACTTT	CASSIWPGSYNSPLHF	-	TRBV19	TRBJ1-6	-
TGTGCCAGCAGTGTAAGACGAGGGATGAACACTGAAGCTTTCTTT	CASSVRRGMNTEAFF	-	TRBV28	TRBJ1-1	once
TGTGCCAGCAGCTTAGACGGCTCCTACGAGCAGTACTTC	CASSLDGSYEQYF	-	TRBV11-2	TRBJ2-7	-
TGCAGCGTCCTATATCGGGTCGGCGAGCAGTACTTC	CSVLYRVGEQYF	-	TRBV29-1	TRBJ2-7	-
TGCAGTGCTAGTGAGGGGACAGGGGAAAAACTGTTTTTT	CSASEGTGEKLFF	TRBD1	TRBV20-1	TRBJ1-4	-
TGTGCCAGCAGTTACGGAGCGGGAGGGCCGCCCGGGGAGCTGTTTTTT	CASSYGAGGPPGELFF	TRBD2	TRBV6-5	TRBJ2-2	-
TGTGCCAGTAGTATAACAGGGGGGGCCTACGAGCAGTACTTC	CASSITGGAYEQYF	-	TRBV19	TRBJ2-7	-
TGTGCCAGTACCCACCAGGCGGTTTCCCCTTCATACAGGAATGAGCAGTTCTTC	CASTHQAVSPSYRNEQFF	-	TRBV19	TRBJ2-1	-
TGTGCCAGCAGTGAAGCATTGCCGAGGGGGGATACGCAGTATTTT	CASSEALPRGDTQYF	-	TRBV2	TRBJ2-3	-
TGTGCCAGCGGTAAGACAGGGTTGCATGAGCAGTTCTTC	CASGKTGLHEQFF	TRBD1	TRBV6-5	TRBJ2-1	-
TGTGCCAGCAGCTTACGGGAGAGCTCCTACAATGAGCAGTTCTTC	CASSLRESSYNEQFF	-	TRBV7-3	TRBJ2-1	-
TGTGCCAGCACCTCCGGGACAGAAGGACCCTACGAGCAGTACTTC	CASTSGTEGPYEQYF	TRBD1	TRBV6-5	TRBJ2-7	-
TGTGCCAGTAGACTGGCTTCTAGGGGTTTTGGCGATGAGCAGTTCTTC	CASRLASRGFGDEQFF	-	TRBV19	TRBJ2-1	once
TGCAGTGCTAGTAAGGGCTCATCCGGGACTAGAGCTTACAATGAGCAGTTCTTC	CSASKGSSGTRAYNEQFF	TRBD2	TRBV20-1	TRBJ2-1	-
TGTGCCAGCAGCACCCGACTAGCGGGCTACCAAGAGACCCAGTACTTC	CASSTRLAGYQETQYF	TRBD2	TRBV3-1/TRBV3-2	TRBJ2-5	-
TGTGCCAGCAGCGTAGGTGGCAGGGGGTCCTACGAGCAGTACTTC	CASSVGGRGSYEQYF	TRBD1	TRBV9	TRBJ2-7	-
TGCAGCGTTGAAGCGGTGGGACTTTACAATGAGCAGTTCTTC	CSVEAVGLYNEQFF	-	TRBV29-1	TRBJ2-1	-
TGTGCCAGCAGCCAAGAGTGGTCAGGAGGTTTTTATGGCTACACCTTC	CASSQEWSGGFYGYTF	-	TRBV4-2	TRBJ1-2	-
TGCGCCAGCAGCCCTCTCCAGGGGGCACTACCCTACGAGCAGTACTTC	CASSPLQGALPYEQYF	TRBD1	TRBV4-1	TRBJ2-7	-
TGTGCCAGCAGTCAGGGGGCATGGCAGCCCCAGCATTTT	CASSQGAWQPQHF	TRBD1	TRBV12-3/TRBV12-4	TRBJ1-5	-
TGTGCCTGGAGTGTACCCCCCGACAGTGCGAAAGGCTACACCTTC	CAWSVPPDSAKGYTF	-	TRBV30	TRBJ1-2	-
TGCGCCAGCAGCAAGGGATGGCCTAGCGAGCCCAATGAGCAGTTCTTC	CASSKGWPSEPNEQFF	-	TRBV5-1	TRBJ2-1	once
TGTGACGTGGAGGATTTCCTCGGGGAGCTGTTTTTT	CDVEDFLGELFF	-	TRBV7-9	TRBJ2-2	-
TGCGCCAGCAGCCAAGATGGAGCAGGGGATGTCAACGAGCAGTACTTC	CASSQDGAGDVNEQYF	-	TRBV4-1	TRBJ2-7	-
TGTGCCACCAGCGATCCACAGGGGAATAATTCACCCCTCCACTTT	CATSDPQGNNSPLHF	TRBD1	TRBV15	TRBJ1-6	-
TGTGCTAGTGGTTTTGGTACCCCAACCCCCCGTACAGCTAACTATGGCTACACCTTC	CASGFGTPTPRTANYGYTF	-	TRBV12-5	TRBJ1-2	-
TGTGCCAGCAGGGACGACAGTACTATTGACTATGGCTACACCTTC	CASRDDSTIDYGYTF	-	TRBV21-1	TRBJ1-2	-
TGTGCCAGCAGCCAAGATCCGTTAAATGAGCAGTTCTTC	CASSQDPLNEQFF	-	TRBV3-1/TRBV3-2	TRBJ2-1	-
TGTGCCATCGACACAGGGATGAACACTGAAGCTTTCTTT	CAIDTGMNTEAFF	-	TRBV10-3	TRBJ1-1	-
TGTGCCATCAAGCTAGCGGGAGGGCCCCAAGAGACCCAGTACTTC	CAIKLAGGPQETQYF	TRBD2	TRBV10-3	TRBJ2-5	-
TGTGCCAGCAGCCCCGAGACAGGCAATCAGCCCCAGCATTTT	CASSPETGNQPQHF	-	TRBV7-8	TRBJ1-5	-
TGTGCCAGCAGCTCGGCCAGGGGTAATGGCTACACCTTC	CASSSARGNGYTF	-	TRBV5-8	TRBJ1-2	-
TGTGCCAGCAGTTTCGGGGGTATGAACACTGAAGCTTTCTTT	CASSFGGMNTEAFF	-	TRBV27	TRBJ1-1	-
TGTGCCAGCAGCTTGTATGGCTCAATGAACACTGAAGCTTTCTTT	CASSLYGSMNTEAFF	-	TRBV5-6	TRBJ1-1	-
TGTGCCAGCAGCCCCCAGGGGCTGAGCCTATACGAGCAGTACTTC	CASSPQGLSLYEQYF	-	TRBV11-2	TRBJ2-7	-
TGCGCCAGCAGCCGGGTGGTGTGGGTAGGAGAGCAGTACTTC	CASSRVVWVGEQYF	-	TRBV5-1	TRBJ2-7	-
TGCGCCAGCAGTGATTATGCGGGAGCGGGGGACACCATATATTTT	CASSDYAGAGDTIYF	-	TRBV10-2	TRBJ1-3	-
TGTGCCAGCAGCGTAGACCCCACAGGGGCAGCGAACACTGAAGCTTTCTTT	CASSVDPTGAANTEAFF	TRBD1	TRBV9	TRBJ1-1	-